The TCR beta chain described here comes from a study of T cells in Graves' hyperthyroidism and ophthalmopathy. This CDR3 region has 14 residues. CDR1 KGHSH and CDR2 LQKENI come from the germline V gene. V was pared by 0 bases and J by 4 bases, with 9 bases between. Broader study findings: The model's output predicted ophthalmopathy at a median of roughly 6.9 months prior to onset.

Patients having uncontrolled infection, another autoimmune disease, pregnancy or lactation were not included. This clonotype was counted ten times or more. Its antigen is still unknown. RNA transcripts provided the source from which TCR beta CDR3 regions were amplified. In the first-round RT-PCR of the TCR CDR3, the HTBI primer set was used. Each CDR3 protein is one row after TCRdb ran MiXCR on the multiplex PCR reads. The sample yields under 300,000 distinct CDR3 sequences, roughly an eighth seen once. Material for sequencing was blood. The chain couples TRBV18 to TRBJ2-5; D is unclear. The receptor was derived from a woman in her forties with Graves' hyperthyroidism. CDR3 in amino acids: CASSPPLRRETQYF. For the CDR3, the DNA is TGTGCCAGCTCACCACCCCTCAGACGAGAGACCCAGTACTTC.